This T cell receptor beta chain is from a study of blood T cell repertoires in COVID-19. Whole-study context: T cells, B-cell-depleted T cells, or PBMCs supplied cDNA or gDNA.

Trimming removed 3 bases at V and 7 bases at J, with 13 bases between. Looked up from germline, CDR1 is SGHDT and CDR2 is YYEEEE. The CDR3 totals 13 residues. The assay was immunoSEQ multiplex PCR, and TCRdb's table has in-frame clones only and misses some. The table includes about 230,000 clones, about 85% detected once. Study members were between 18 and 89 years old and lived in 20 to 25 US regions. Two consecutive negative NP/OP PCR tests, clearance, or resolved symptoms defined Cohort 3 recovery. This TCR was sampled from a man aged 25 to 40 who had recovered from COVID-19. Sequencing was carried out using PBMCs or T cells enriched from blood (not recorded which). The rearrangement joins TRBV5-6 to TRBJ1-1; no clear D gene. CDR3 sequence: CASSSLVAREAFF. In DNA form, the CDR3 reads TGTGCCAGCAGCTCTCTCGTCGCGCGTGAAGCTTTCTTT.